The 17 T cell receptor beta chains below were found in one sample sequenced in a study of spatial heterogeneity in lung cancer. Study observations and caveats: Counts of expanded alpha and beta TCRs within tumors tracked the tumor nonsynonymous mutation count.

Specified time point: sample taken at primary tumor resection. Their antigen targets remain unknown. Using its own MiXCR run on the 5' RACE reads, TCRdb lists one record per CDR3 protein. Seen here are 1,500 or so distinct CDR3 sequences, approximately 12% observed once, and the top ten hold approximately 20%. Sequencing was performed on lung tumor tissue, taken at surgery. Receptor source: a female donor with early-stage non-small cell lung cancer.

This clonotype is labeled as medium-sized. A library prepared for alpha chains yielded this beta chain as an off-target read; its size is of little meaning. V and J are TRBV5-4 and TRBJ2-5, with a possible D match to TRBD1 (6 bases). V dropped 4 bases and J dropped 0 bases, with 19 bases sitting between them. The CDR3 is 17 amino acids. CDR1 is SGHNT and CDR2 is YYREEE in the germline V gene (reference sequence). CDR3 amino acids: CASSPLPAGEYQETQYF. CDR3 sequence (DNA): TGTGCCAGCAGCCCTCTCCCAGCAGGGGAGTACCAAGAGACCCAGTACTTC.

This clonotype is termed medium-sized (0.01 to 0.1%). A library made for alpha chains picked up this beta chain off target, so its size means little. The V call is TRBV6-1, the J call TRBJ2-7; no clear D. The germline CDR1 and CDR2 sequences are MNHNS and SASEGT. The CDR3 consists of 12 residues. Deletions cut 7 bases from V and 2 bases from J, with 9 bases between. The CDR3 coding sequence is TGTGCCAGCAATGACGGGCCCTACGAGCAGTACTTC. Its protein product is CASNDGPYEQYF.

This clonotype was counted many times. This beta chain is a stray sequence in a library constructed for alpha chains; its clone size is not meaningful. The gene calls are TRBV7-8 and TRBJ1-1; unclear D gene. Germline CDR1 SGHVS, CDR2 FQNEAQ. The V and J ends lost 5 bases and 7 bases respectively, with 17 bases between them. This CDR3 has 14 residues. The CDR3 bases are TGTGCCAGCAGCCGCGAAACTGGTTTAGGTGAAGCTTTCTTT. Translating it yields CASSRETGLGEAFF.

This clonotype qualifies as large. This beta chain came through as a stray read in a library set up for alpha chains, and its size says little. The rearrangement links TRBV6-2 or TRBV6-3 to TRBJ2-5, with D unclear. The V end lost 1 base, the J end lost 3 bases, and 3 bases lay between the germline ends. The germline V gene encodes CDR1 MNHEY and CDR2 SVGEGT. This CDR3 region has 12 residues. The CDR3 DNA reads as TGTGCCAGCAGTTACTATGAAGAGACCCAGTACTTC. As protein: CASSYYEETQYF.

This clonotype rates as medium-sized. This beta chain is an unintended read in a library built for alpha chains; its size means little. The CDR3 DNA is TGTGCCAGCACTAGCGGGGGCCACTCCTACGAGCAGTACTTC. Translated: CASTSGGHSYEQYF. The rearrangement uses TRBV2 and TRBJ2-7, with TRBD2 identical over 10 bases. The germline gives CDR1 SNHLY, CDR2 FYNNEI. V trimming: 7 bases; J trimming: 0 bases; junction bases outside the gene matches: 3. The CDR3 sequence is 14 residues long.

This clonotype qualifies as hyperexpanded. This beta chain was picked up by a library intended for alpha chains and is off target, so its count carries little meaning. V and J are TRBV4-1 and TRBJ1-2, with 7 positions matching TRBD1. The V gene end was trimmed by 0 bases and the J gene end by 7 bases; junction bases not matched to a gene: 8. CDR3 length equals 15 residues. The V gene's germline CDR1 is MGHRA and CDR2 YSYEKL. The DNA for the CDR3 is TGCGCCAGCAGCCAAGACCCCCAGGGGGATGGTGGCTACACCTTC. Protein: CASSQDPQGDGGYTF.

This clonotype is termed large (0.1 to 1%). This beta chain represents an off-target read in a library built for alpha chains; its size is of limited meaning. This chain's CDR3 is CASSLYRWGVYNSPLHF. CDR3 nucleotide sequence: TGTGCCAGCAGTTTATATCGGTGGGGGGTGTATAATTCACCCCTCCACTTT. The rearrangement joins TRBV12-3 or TRBV12-4 to TRBJ1-6, with a weak D call TRBD1 (5 bases). The CDR3 runs to 17 residues. Trimming left V 2 bases short and J 4 bases short, with 15 bases between.

This clonotype was counted many times. This beta chain is a stray read from a library made for alpha chains; its abundance is not meaningful. In nucleotides, the CDR3 is TGTGCCACCACGTTTTTTAGCACAGATACGCAGTATTTT. This codes for CATTFFSTDTQYF. The chain has TRBV28 and TRBJ2-3; D gene ambiguous. The CDR3 has 13 amino acids. Trimming removed 10 bases at V and 0 bases at J, with 11 bases between. CDR1 is MDHEN and CDR2 is SYDVKM in the germline V gene.

By sample share, this clonotype is medium-sized. This beta chain was picked up by a library intended for alpha chains and is off target, so its count carries little meaning. The chain has TRBV4-2 and TRBJ2-3, with 8 positions matching TRBD2. This CDR3 is 15 amino acids long. V lost 6 bases, J lost 4 bases, and 9 bases stayed unmatched. CDR1 LGHNA and CDR2 YNFKEQ come from the germline V gene. The CDR3 region is CASSPSGGLADTQYF. The CDR3 DNA reads TGTGCCAGCAGTCCAAGCGGGGGACTCGCAGATACGCAGTATTTT.

By its share, this clonotype is medium-sized (0.01 to 0.1%). Little can be read into the size of this beta chain, an off-target read in a library designed for alpha chains. The rearrangement links TRBV6-1 to TRBJ2-1; 10 bases line up with TRBD2. Germline-derived CDR1 and CDR2 are MNHNS and SASEGT. This CDR3 contains 15 residues. J gave up 9 bases and V 5 bases, and 10 bases lay outside the gene matches. The CDR3 DNA reads as TGTGCCAGCAGTTCCCCGGGACTAGCGATCGTTGAGCAGTTCTTC. This sequence encodes CASSSPGLAIVEQFF.

Within the sample, this clonotype is medium-sized. The library was designed around alpha chains, so this beta chain is a stray read whose abundance carries little weight. The rearrangement uses TRBV7-9 and TRBJ2-3; 7 nucleotides match TRBD1. Germline V gene lookup returns CDR1 SEHNR and CDR2 FQNEAQ (reference sequence). The CDR3 contains 13 residues. The trim removed 4 bases at V and 11 bases at J, leaving 9 bases unmatched. CDR3 in DNA: TGTGCCAGCAGCTCCGGGACAGCCATAGGGCAGTATTTT. Protein: CASSSGTAIGQYF.

This clonotype counts as medium-sized. This beta chain slipped into a library made for alpha chains as a stray read, so its size is not meaningful. This rearrangement joins TRBV24-1 to TRBJ2-2, with 7 bases fitting TRBD1. CDR3 size: 16 residues. Germline values: CDR1 KGHDR, CDR2 SFDVKD. Trimming removed 4 bases from V and 4 bases from J; junction bases left unmatched: 8. CDR3 region: CATSDSGQILTGELFF. CDR3 DNA: TGTGCCACCAGTGACTCGGGACAGATCCTCACCGGGGAGCTGTTTTTT.

This clonotype rates as large. As an off-target read in a library built for alpha chains, this beta chain has a frequency of little significance. CDR3: CASSLGFTDNYGYTF. The DNA for the CDR3 is TGTGCCAGCAGCTTAGGGTTCACAGATAACTATGGCTACACCTTC. The chain carries TRBV7-2 and TRBJ1-2; D unclear. V shed 1 base and J shed 1 base, with 10 bases lying between them. The CDR3 is 15 amino acids. Looked up from germline, CDR1 is SGHTA and CDR2 is FQGNSA.

This clonotype is categorized as large. Because this beta chain is a stray read in a library intended to capture alpha chains, its abundance should not be given much weight. The chain links TRBV16 to TRBJ1-1; D is undetermined. Trimming took 0 bases from V and 2 from J, leaving 4 bases between them. The CDR3 has 13 residues. CDR1 is KGHSY and CDR2 is FQNENV in the germline V gene. The CDR3 nucleotides read TGTGCCAGCAGCCAATCGGAAAACACTGAAGCTTTCTTT. Translated, it gives CASSQSENTEAFF.

By proportion, this clonotype is medium-sized. This beta chain turned up in a library designed for alpha chains; as an off-target read, its abundance says little. This chain joins TRBV12-3 or TRBV12-4 and TRBJ2-7; D remains ambiguous. The CDR3 totals 12 residues. Trimming removed 8 bases at V and 3 bases at J, with 11 bases between. DNA of the CDR3: TGTGCCAGCTGCCGGGCCAACTACGAGCAGTACTTC. Amino acid sequence: CASCRANYEQYF.

Comments on this clonotype: As an off-target read in a library built for alpha chains, this beta chain has a frequency of little significance. The rearrangement uses TRBV5-6 and TRBJ2-3; D gene uncertain. Trimming shortened V by 2 bases and J by 1 base, and 11 bases separated the two germline ends. Germline CDR1 reads SGHDT; CDR2 reads YYEEEE. The CDR3 runs 15 residues. Here the CDR3 reads CASSFARSRTDTQYF. Written as DNA, the CDR3 is TGTGCCAGCAGCTTTGCCAGGAGTCGCACAGATACGCAGTATTTT.

By sample share, this clonotype is medium-sized. This beta chain turned up in a library designed for alpha chains; as an off-target read, its abundance says little. The chain employs TRBV2 and TRBJ2-1; 7 nucleotides line up with TRBD2. Trimming at V came to 8 bases and at J to 5 bases, leaving 6 bases not matched to a gene. This CDR3 spans 13 amino acids. From germline, CDR1 is SNHLY and CDR2 FYNNEI. This chain's CDR3 is CASEGLQNNEQFF. The CDR3 nucleotides read TGTGCCAGCGAGGGACTACAAAACAATGAGCAGTTCTTC.